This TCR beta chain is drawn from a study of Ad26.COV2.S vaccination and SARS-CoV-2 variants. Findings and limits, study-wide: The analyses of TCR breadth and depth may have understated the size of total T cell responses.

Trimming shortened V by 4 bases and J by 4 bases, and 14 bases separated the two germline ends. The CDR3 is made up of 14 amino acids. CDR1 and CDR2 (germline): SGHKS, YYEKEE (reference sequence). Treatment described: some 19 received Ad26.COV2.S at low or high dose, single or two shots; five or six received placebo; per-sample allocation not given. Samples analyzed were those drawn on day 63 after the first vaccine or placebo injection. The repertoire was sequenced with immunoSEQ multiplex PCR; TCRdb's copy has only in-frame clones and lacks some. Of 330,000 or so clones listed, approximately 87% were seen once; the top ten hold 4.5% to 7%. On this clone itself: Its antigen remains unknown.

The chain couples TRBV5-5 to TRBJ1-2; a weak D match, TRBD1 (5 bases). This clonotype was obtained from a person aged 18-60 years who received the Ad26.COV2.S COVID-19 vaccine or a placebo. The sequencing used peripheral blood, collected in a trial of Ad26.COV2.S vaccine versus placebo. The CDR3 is CASSVLQGIYGYTF. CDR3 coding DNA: TGTGCCAGCAGCGTACTCCAGGGTATCTATGGCTACACCTTC.